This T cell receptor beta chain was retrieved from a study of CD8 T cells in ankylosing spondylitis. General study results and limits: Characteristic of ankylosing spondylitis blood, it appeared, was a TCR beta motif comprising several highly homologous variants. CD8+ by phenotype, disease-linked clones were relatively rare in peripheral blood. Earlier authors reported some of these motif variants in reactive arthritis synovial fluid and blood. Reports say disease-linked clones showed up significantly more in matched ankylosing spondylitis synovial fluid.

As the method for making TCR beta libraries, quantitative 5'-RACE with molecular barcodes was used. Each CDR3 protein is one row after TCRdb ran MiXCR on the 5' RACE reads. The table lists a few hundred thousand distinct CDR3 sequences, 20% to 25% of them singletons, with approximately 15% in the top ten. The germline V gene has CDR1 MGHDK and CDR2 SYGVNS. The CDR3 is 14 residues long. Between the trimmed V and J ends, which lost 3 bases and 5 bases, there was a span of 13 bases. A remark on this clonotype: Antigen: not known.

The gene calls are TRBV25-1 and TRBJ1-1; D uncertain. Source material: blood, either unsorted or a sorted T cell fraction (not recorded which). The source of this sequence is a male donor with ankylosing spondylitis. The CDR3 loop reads CASSEPGVRTEAFF. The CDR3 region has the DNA TGTGCCAGCAGTGAGCCCGGGGTTAGGACTGAAGCTTTCTTT.